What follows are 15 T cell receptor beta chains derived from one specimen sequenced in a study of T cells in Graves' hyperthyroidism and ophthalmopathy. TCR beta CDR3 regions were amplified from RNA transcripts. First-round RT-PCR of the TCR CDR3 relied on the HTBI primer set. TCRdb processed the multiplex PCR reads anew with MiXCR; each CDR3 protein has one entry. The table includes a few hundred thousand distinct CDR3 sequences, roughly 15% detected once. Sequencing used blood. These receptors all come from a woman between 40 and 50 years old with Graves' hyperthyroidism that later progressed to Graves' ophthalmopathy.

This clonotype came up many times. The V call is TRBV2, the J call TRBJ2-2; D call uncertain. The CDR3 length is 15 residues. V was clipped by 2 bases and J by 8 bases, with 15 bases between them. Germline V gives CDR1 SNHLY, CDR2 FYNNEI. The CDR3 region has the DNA TGTGCCAGCAGTGAAAGGTGGGCGGCCTTGGGGGAGCTGTTTTTT. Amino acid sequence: CASSERWAALGELFF.

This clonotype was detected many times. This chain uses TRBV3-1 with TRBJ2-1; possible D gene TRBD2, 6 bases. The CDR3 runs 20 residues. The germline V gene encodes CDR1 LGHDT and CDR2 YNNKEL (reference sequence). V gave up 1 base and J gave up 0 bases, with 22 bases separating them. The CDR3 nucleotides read TGTGCCAGCAGCCAAGTGTTGGGGCAGTTGGGGCGGGACTCCTACAATGAGCAGTTCTTC. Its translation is CASSQVLGQLGRDSYNEQFF.

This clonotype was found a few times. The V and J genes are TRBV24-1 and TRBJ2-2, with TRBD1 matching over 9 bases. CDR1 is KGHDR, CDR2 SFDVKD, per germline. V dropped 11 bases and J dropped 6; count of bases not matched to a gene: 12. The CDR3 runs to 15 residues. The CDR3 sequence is CASSRTGAYPGELFF. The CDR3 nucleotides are TGTGCCAGCTCCCGGACAGGGGCCTATCCCGGGGAGCTGTTTTTT.

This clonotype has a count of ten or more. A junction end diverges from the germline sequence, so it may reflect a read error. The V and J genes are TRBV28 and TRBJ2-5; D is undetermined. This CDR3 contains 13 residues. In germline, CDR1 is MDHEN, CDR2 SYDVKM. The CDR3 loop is CACSSSPQETQYF. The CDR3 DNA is TGTGCCTGCAGTTCCAGCCCCCAAGAGACCCAGTACTTC.

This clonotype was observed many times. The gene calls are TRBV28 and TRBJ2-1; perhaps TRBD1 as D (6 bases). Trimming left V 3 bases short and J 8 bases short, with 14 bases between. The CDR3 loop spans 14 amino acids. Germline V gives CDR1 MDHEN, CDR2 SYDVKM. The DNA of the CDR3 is TGTGCCAGCAGTTTCGTGTCAGGGGTTGATGAGCAGTTCTTC. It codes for CASSFVSGVDEQFF.

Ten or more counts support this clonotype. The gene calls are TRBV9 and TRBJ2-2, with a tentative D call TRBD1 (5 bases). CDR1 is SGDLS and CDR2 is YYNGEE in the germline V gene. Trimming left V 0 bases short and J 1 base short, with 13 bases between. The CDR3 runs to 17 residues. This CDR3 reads CASSVGGQTMNTGELFF. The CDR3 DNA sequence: TGTGCCAGCAGCGTAGGCGGACAAACTATGAACACCGGGGAGCTGTTTTTT.

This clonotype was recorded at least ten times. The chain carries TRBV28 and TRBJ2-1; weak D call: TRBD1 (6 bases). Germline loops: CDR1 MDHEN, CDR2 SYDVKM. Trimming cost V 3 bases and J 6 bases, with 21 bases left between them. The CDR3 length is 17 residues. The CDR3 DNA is TGTGCCAGCAGTTTTATGTCCCGGGTAAGGGGGAGCAATGAGCAGTTCTTC. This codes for CASSFMSRVRGSNEQFF.

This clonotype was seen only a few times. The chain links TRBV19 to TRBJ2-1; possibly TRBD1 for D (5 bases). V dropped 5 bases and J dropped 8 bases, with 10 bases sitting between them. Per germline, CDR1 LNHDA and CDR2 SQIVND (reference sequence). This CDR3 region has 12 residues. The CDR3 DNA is TGTGCCAGTAGTCCTGACAGAGATGAGCAGTTCTTC. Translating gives CASSPDRDEQFF.

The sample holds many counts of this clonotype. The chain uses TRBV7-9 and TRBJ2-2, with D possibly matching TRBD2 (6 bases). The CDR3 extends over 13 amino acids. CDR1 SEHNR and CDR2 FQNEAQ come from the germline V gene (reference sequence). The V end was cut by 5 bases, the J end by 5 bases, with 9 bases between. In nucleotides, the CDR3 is TGTGCCAGCAGCAAAAGCGGGACCGGGGAGCTGTTTTTT. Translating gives CASSKSGTGELFF. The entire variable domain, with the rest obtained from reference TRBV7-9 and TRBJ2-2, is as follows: DTGVSQNPRHKITKRGQNVTFRCDPISEHNRLYWYRQTLGQGPEFLTYFQNEAQLEKSRLLSDRFSAERPKGSFSTLEIQRTEQGDSAMYLCASSKSGTGELFFGEGSRLTVL.

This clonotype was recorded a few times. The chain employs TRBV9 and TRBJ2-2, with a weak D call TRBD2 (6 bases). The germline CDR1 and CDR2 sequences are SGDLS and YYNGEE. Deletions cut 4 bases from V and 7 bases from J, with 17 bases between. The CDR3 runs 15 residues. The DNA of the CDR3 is TGTGCCAGCAGCTTTTCAGGGAGGAGTGGCGGGGAGCTGTTTTTT. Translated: CASSFSGRSGGELFF.

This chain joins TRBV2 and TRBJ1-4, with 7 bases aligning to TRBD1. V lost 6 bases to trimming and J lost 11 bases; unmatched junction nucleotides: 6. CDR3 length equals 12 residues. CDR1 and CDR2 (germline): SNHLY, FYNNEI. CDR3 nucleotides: TGTGCCAGCAGGACAGACAGGGTGAAACTGTTTTTT. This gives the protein CASRTDRVKLFF.

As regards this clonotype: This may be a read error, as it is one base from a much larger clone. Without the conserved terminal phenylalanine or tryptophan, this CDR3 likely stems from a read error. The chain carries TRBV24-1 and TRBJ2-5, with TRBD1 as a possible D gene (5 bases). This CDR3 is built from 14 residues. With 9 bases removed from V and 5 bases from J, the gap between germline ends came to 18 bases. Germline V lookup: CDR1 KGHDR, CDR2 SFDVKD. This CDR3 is CATQGAGRRETQYS. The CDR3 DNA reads TGTGCCACCCAGGGTGCAGGTCGGCGGGAGACCCAGTACTCC.

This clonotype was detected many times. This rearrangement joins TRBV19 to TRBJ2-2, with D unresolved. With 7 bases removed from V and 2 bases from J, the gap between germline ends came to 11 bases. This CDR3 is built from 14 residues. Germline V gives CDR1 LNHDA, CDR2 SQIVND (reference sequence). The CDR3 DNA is TGTGCCAGTATTAAACAGCACAACACCGGGGAGCTGTTTTTT. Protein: CASIKQHNTGELFF.

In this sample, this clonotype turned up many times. CDR3 sequence: CASSVATGSSGANVLTF. The CDR3 DNA sequence: TGTGCCAGCAGCGTAGCTACAGGGAGCTCTGGGGCCAACGTCCTGACTTTC. The genes are TRBV9 and TRBJ2-6; D might be TRBD1 (6 bases). Germline V gene data show CDR1 as SGDLS and CDR2 as YYNGEE. The CDR3 loop spans 17 amino acids. V was clipped by 0 bases and J by 0 bases, with 10 bases between them. Complete variable domain (other parts from reference TRBV9 and TRBJ2-6): DSGVTQTPKHLITATGQRVTLRCSPRSGDLSVYWYQQSLDQGLQFLIQYYNGEERAKGNILERFSAQQFPDLHSELNLSSLELGDSALYFCASSVATGSSGANVLTFGAGSRLTVL.

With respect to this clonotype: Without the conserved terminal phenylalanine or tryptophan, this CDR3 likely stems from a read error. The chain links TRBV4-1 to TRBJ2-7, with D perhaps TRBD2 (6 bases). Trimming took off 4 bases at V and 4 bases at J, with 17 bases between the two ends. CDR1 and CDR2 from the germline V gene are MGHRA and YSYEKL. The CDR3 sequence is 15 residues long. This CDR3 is CASSPRLDGAYEQYC. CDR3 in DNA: TGCGCCAGCAGCCCCCGACTAGATGGGGCGTACGAGCAGTACTGC.